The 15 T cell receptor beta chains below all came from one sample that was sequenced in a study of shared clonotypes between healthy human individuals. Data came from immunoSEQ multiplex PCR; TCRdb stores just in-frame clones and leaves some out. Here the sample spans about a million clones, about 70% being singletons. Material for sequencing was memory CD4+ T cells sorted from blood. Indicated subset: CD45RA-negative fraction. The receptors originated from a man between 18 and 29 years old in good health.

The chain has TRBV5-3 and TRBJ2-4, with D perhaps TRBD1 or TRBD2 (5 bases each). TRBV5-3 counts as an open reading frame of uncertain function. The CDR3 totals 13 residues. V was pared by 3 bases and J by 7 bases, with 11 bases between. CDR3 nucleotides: TGTGCCAGAAGCTGGCCCTGGGGGAACATTCAGTACTTC. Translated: CARSWPWGNIQYF.

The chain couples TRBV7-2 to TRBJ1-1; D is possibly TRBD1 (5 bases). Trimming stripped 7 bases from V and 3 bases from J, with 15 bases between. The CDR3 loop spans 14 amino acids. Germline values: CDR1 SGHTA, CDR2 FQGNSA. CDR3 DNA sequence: TGTGCCAGCACCAATACGGGGGGGGACACTGAAGCTTTCTTT. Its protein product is CASTNTGGDTEAFF. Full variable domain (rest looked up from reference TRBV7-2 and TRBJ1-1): GAGVSQSPSNKVTEKGKDVELRCDPISGHTALYWYRQSLGQGLEFLIYFQGNSAPDKSGLPSDRFSAERTGGSVSTLTIQRTQQEDSAVYLCASTNTGGDTEAFFGQGTRLTVV.

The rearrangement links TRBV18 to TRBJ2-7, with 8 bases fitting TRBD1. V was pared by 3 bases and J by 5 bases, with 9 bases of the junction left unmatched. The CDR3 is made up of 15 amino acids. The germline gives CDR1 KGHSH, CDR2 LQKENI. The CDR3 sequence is CASSPLPGQDNEQYF. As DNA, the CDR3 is TGTGCCAGCTCACCTCTACCGGGACAGGATAACGAGCAGTACTTC.

The CDR3 spells CASPGQETQYF. Written as DNA, the CDR3 is TGTGCCAGTCCAGGGCAAGAGACCCAGTACTTC. The chain employs TRBV21-1 and TRBJ2-5; TRBD1 is the table's D call, not checked against the DNA. TRBV21-1 is flagged as a pseudogene. The CDR3 length is 11 residues.

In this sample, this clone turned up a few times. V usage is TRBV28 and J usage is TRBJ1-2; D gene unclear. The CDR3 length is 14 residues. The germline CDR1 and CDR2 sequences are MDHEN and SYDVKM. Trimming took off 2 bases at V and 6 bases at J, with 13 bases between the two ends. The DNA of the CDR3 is TGTGCCAGCAGTTTACCACTGACGGGTCATGGCTACACCTTC. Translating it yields CASSLPLTGHGYTF.

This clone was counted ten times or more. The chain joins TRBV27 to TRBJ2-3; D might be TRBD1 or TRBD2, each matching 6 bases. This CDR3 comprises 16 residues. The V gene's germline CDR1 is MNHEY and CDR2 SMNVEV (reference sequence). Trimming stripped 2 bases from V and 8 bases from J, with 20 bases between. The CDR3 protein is CASSLTARGVWGTQYF. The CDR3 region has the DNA TGTGCCAGCAGTTTAACGGCTAGGGGGGTTTGGGGTACGCAGTATTTT.

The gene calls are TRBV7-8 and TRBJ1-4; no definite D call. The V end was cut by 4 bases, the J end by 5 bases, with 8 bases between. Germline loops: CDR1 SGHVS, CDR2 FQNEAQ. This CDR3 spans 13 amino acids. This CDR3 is CASSWVGNEKLFF. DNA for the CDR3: TGTGCCAGCAGCTGGGTGGGGAATGAAAAACTGTTTTTT.

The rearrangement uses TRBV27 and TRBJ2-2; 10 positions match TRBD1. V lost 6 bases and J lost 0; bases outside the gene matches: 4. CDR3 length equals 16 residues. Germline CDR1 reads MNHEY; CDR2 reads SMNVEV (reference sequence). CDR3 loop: CASRPGQGANTGELFF. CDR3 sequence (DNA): TGTGCCAGCAGACCCGGACAGGGGGCGAACACCGGGGAGCTGTTTTTT.

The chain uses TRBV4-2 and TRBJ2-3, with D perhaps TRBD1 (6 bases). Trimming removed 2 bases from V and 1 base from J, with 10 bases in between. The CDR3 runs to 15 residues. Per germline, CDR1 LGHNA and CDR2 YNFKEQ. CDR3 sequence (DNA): TGTGCCAGCAGCCAATACAGGGATGGCACAGATACGCAGTATTTT. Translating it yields CASSQYRDGTDTQYF.

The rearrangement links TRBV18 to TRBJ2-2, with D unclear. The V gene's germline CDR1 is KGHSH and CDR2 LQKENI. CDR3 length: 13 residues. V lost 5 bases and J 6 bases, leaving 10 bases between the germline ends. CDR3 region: CASSSSDSGELFF. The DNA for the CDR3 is TGTGCCAGCTCATCTTCGGATTCCGGGGAGCTGTTTTTT.

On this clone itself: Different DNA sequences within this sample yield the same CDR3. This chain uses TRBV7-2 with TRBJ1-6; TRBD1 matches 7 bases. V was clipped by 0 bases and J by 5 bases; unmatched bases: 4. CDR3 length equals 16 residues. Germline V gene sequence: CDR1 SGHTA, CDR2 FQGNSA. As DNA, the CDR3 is TGTGCCAGCAGCTTAGCCGGGACAGCGAATAATTCACCCCTCCACTTT. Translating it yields CASSLAGTANNSPLHF.

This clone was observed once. The CDR3 DNA reads TGCGCCAGCAGGCCCTTGGAGGCAGATACGCAGTATTTT. Translated: CASRPLEADTQYF. The rearrangement joins TRBV5-1 to TRBJ2-3; possibly TRBD2 for D (5 bases). The germline V gene has CDR1 SGHRS and CDR2 YFSETQ. Trimming removed 5 bases from V and 4 bases from J, with 11 bases in between. CDR3 length: 13 amino acids. Full variable domain (remainder filled in from reference TRBV5-1 and TRBJ2-3): KAGVTQTPRYLIKTRGQQVTLSCSPISGHRSVSWYQQTPGQGLQFLFEYFSETQRNKGNFPGRFSGRQFSNSRSEMNVSTLELGDSALYLCASRPLEADTQYFGPGTRLTVL.

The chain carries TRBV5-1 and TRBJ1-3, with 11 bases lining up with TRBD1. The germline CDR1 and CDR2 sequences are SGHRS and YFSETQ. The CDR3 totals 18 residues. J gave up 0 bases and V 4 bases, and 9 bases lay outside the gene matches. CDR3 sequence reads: CASSPRTGGGYSGNTIYF. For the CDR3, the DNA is TGCGCCAGCAGCCCTAGGACAGGGGGCGGATACTCTGGAAACACCATATATTTT.

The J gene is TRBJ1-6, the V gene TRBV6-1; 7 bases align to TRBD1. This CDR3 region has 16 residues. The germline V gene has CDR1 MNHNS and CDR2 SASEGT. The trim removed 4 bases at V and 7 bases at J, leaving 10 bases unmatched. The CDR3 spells CASSVRQGGGNSPLHF. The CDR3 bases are TGTGCCAGCAGTGTTCGACAGGGCGGGGGCAATTCACCCCTCCACTTT.

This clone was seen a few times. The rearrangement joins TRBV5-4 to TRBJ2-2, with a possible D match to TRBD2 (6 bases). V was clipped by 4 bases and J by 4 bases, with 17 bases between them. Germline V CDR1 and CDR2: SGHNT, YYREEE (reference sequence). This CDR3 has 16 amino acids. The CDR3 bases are TGTGCCAGCAGCGACCCCCAAGCGGGTATCACCGGGGAGCTGTTTTTT. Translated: CASSDPQAGITGELFF.